The following is a T cell receptor (beta chain) sequence with its context. The germline V and J ends were trimmed by 0 bases and 8 bases, with 7 bases remaining between them. Germline CDR1 LNHNV, CDR2 YYDKDF (reference sequence). The CDR3 is 12 amino acids. Clones were sequenced by immunoSEQ multiplex PCR, and TCRdb holds only the in-frame ones, with some missing. The data hold roughly 80,000 clones, with approximately 83% observed a single time. This entry belongs to a study of blood T cell repertoires in COVID-19. The chain is built from TRBV15 and TRBJ1-2; D is uncertain. Sequences were obtained from peripheral blood. The clonotype was recovered from an elderly woman with acute or convalescent COVID-19. The CDR3 spells CATSRDTGGYTF. CDR3 bases: TGTGCCACCAGCAGAGATACGGGAGGCTACACCTTC. The whole variable domain, remainder taken from reference TRBV15 and TRBJ1-2, is DAMVIQNPRYQVTQFGKPVTLSCSQTLNHNVMYWYQQKSSQAPKLLFHYYDKDFNNEADTPDNFQSRRPNTSFCFLDIRSPGLGDTAMYLCATSRDTGGYTFGSGTRLTVV.